These 29 T cell receptor beta chains were sequenced from one sample in a study of blood T cell repertoires in COVID-19 (dated by TCRdb to 2018 to 2021). The receptor library was made with the immunoSEQ multiplex PCR assay. The immuneACCESS repertoire file appears here via TCRdb, limited to in-frame rearrangements. These files lack a portion of the clones; in checked studies, under half of the deficit traces to unresolved V genes, and the cause of the others is not known. A total of under 100,000 clones appear in this sample, around four fifths of them only once. The top ten hold approximately 12% of the sample. Sequenced material: peripheral blood. All receptors come from a woman aged 70-85 years with active or convalescent COVID-19.

The chain carries TRBV3-1 (or the pseudogene TRBV3-2) and TRBJ2-1, with TRBD1 matching over 7 bases. CDR3 size: 16 residues. Germline V lookup: CDR1 LGHDT, CDR2 YNNKEL (reference sequence). The ends lost 0 bases at V and 8 bases at J; junction bases unmatched: 10. The CDR3 loop reads CASSQEARGHDHEQFF. The CDR3 DNA is TGTGCCAGCAGCCAAGAGGCGAGGGGGCATGACCATGAGCAGTTCTTC.

This chain links TRBV5-1 with TRBJ1-1; D gene uncertain. CDR3 size: 14 residues. CDR1 and CDR2 (germline): SGHRS, YFSETQ. Trimming left V 6 bases short and J 4 bases short, with 16 bases between. CDR3 region: CASTDPGGSTEAFF. Here the CDR3 DNA reads TGCGCCAGCACGGATCCCGGAGGGAGCACTGAAGCTTTCTTT.

DNA of the CDR3: TGCGCCAGCAGCCAAGTCCTCGTGGGGCTGGGGTCTGGGGCCAACGTCCTGACTTTC. Its protein product is CASSQVLVGLGSGANVLTF. The V call is TRBV4-1, the J call TRBJ2-6; D is perhaps TRBD1 (5 bases). The CDR3 totals 19 residues. Germline V gene data show CDR1 as MGHRA and CDR2 as YSYEKL. With 1 base removed from V and 1 base from J, the gap between germline ends came to 17 bases.

This chain connects TRBV5-1 to TRBJ2-2; 10 bases line up with TRBD2. The CDR3 covers 15 residues. CDR1 is SGHRS, CDR2 YFSETQ, per germline. V shed 3 bases and J 5 bases; nucleotides not matched to a gene: 4. DNA of the CDR3: TGCGCCAGCAGCTACTCTAGCGGGGGTACCGGGGAGCTGTTTTTT. Translating gives CASSYSSGGTGELFF.

The V and J genes are TRBV5-5 and TRBJ1-2, with D uncertain. CDR1 and CDR2 (germline): SGHKS, YYEKEE (reference sequence). V shed 1 base and J shed 2 bases, with 12 bases lying between them. The CDR3 runs to 15 residues. CDR3 coding DNA: TGTGCCAGCAGCTTGTCAGCGGGGATGAACTATGGCTACACCTTC. Translating it yields CASSLSAGMNYGYTF. Full variable domain (rest looked up from reference TRBV5-5 and TRBJ1-2): DAGVTQSPTHLIKTRGQQVTLRCSPISGHKSVSWYQQVLGQGPQFIFQYYEKEERGRGNFPDRFSARQFPNYSSELNVNALLLGDSALYLCASSLSAGMNYGYTFGSGTRLTVV.

This clone was counted a single time. The rearrangement links TRBV6-5 to TRBJ1-1; 8 positions agree with TRBD1. Trimming took 8 bases from V and 8 from J; bases not matched to a gene: 7. CDR1 and CDR2 from the germline V gene are MNHEY and SVGAGI. The CDR3 totals 12 residues. CDR3 bases: TGTGCCAGCCCACTCAGGGGGCCGGAAGCTTTCTTT. Protein: CASPLRGPEAFF.

The DNA for the CDR3 is TGCGCCAGCAGCTTGGAGAACGGGGGTTATAACACTGAAGCTTTCTTT. It is translated as CASSLENGGYNTEAFF. The chain links TRBV5-1 to TRBJ1-1; perhaps TRBD1 as D (5 bases). This CDR3 is built from 16 residues. Germline V gene data show CDR1 as SGHRS and CDR2 as YFSETQ. Trimming took off 0 bases at V and 2 bases at J, with 14 bases between the two ends.

This clone was seen a few times. This chain joins TRBV12-3 or TRBV12-4 and TRBJ1-1; TRBD1 aligns across 10 bases. This CDR3 comprises 13 residues. V shed 7 bases, J shed 4 bases, and the junction held 3 bases outside the gene matches. CDR3 DNA sequence: TGTGCCAGCACCCGGACAGGGGGCACTGAAGCTTTCTTT. Protein: CASTRTGGTEAFF.

V and J are TRBV24-1 and TRBJ2-3; 8 bases are shared with TRBD2. Trimming at V came to 3 bases and at J to 4 bases, leaving 8 bases not matched to a gene. Germline V gives CDR1 KGHDR, CDR2 SFDVKD. The CDR3 loop spans 16 amino acids. The CDR3 DNA reads TGTGCCACCAGTGATCGGCCGGGACTAGAGGCAGATACGCAGTATTTT. Its protein product is CATSDRPGLEADTQYF.

This clone was detected a few times. This chain connects TRBV5-1 to TRBJ1-2; no clear D. CDR1 and CDR2 (germline): SGHRS, YFSETQ. Deletions cut 0 bases from V and 6 bases from J, with 9 bases between. The CDR3 runs 13 residues. The CDR3 DNA is TGCGCCAGCAGCTTGGGCGGGAACGATGGCTACACCTTC. As protein: CASSLGGNDGYTF.

The V gene is TRBV4-2, the J gene TRBJ2-1, with TRBD1 identical over 7 bases. The germline V gene has CDR1 LGHNA and CDR2 YNFKEQ. J lost 8 bases, V lost 5 bases, and 15 bases had no gene match. The CDR3 is 16 amino acids. In DNA, the CDR3 is TGTGCCAGCAGCGCACAGGGGTCCTCCCCGGGATATGAGCAGTTCTTC. Protein sequence: CASSAQGSSPGYEQFF.

This clone was detected once. This sequence joins TRBV10-3 and TRBJ2-3; 7 bases are a match to TRBD2. V was clipped by 3 bases and J by 10 bases; unmatched bases: 7. This CDR3 contains 13 residues. The germline gives CDR1 ENHRY, CDR2 SYGVKD. The CDR3 loop is CAISEGGGGSQYF. DNA of the CDR3: TGTGCCATCAGTGAAGGTGGGGGAGGGTCGCAGTATTTT.

The chain recombines TRBV2 with TRBJ2-7, with 8 bases fitting TRBD1. CDR3 length equals 14 residues. J gave up 6 bases and V 6 bases, and 10 bases lay outside the gene matches. Germline assignment: CDR1 SNHLY and CDR2 FYNNEI. The CDR3 nucleotides read TGTGCCAGCAGCCCGAGGACAGGGATGGGCGAGCAGTACTTC. Translation gives CASSPRTGMGEQYF.

V is TRBV9 and J is TRBJ2-2; 10 bases align to TRBD2. CDR1 and CDR2 (germline): SGDLS, YYNGEE. J lost 7 bases, V lost 4 bases, and 13 bases had no gene match. This CDR3 has 17 residues. The CDR3 DNA reads TGTGCCAGCAGCTTATACACTAGCGGGGTTCCTATCGGGGAGCTGTTTTTT. Translation gives CASSLYTSGVPIGELFF. The full variable domain, completed using reference TRBV9 and TRBJ2-2, is DSGVTQTPKHLITATGQRVTLRCSPRSGDLSVYWYQQSLDQGLQFLIQYYNGEERAKGNILERFSAQQFPDLHSELNLSSLELGDSALYFCASSLYTSGVPIGELFFGEGSRLTVL.

The chain combines TRBV5-1 with TRBJ2-5, with 7 bases that match TRBD2. This CDR3 contains 14 residues. CDR1 and CDR2 from the germline V gene are SGHRS and YFSETQ. V dropped 4 bases and J dropped 5; count of bases not matched to a gene: 8. This chain's CDR3 is CASSRGDGWETQYF. For the CDR3, the DNA is TGCGCCAGCAGCCGGGGGGACGGTTGGGAGACCCAGTACTTC.

The rearrangement joins TRBV19 to TRBJ1-2; D is unclear. CDR1 is LNHDA, CDR2 SQIVND, per germline (reference sequence). The CDR3 runs 12 residues. V lost 5 bases to trimming and J lost 7 bases, with 11 bases between them. CDR3 loop: CASSGLESGYTF. CDR3 DNA: TGTGCCAGTAGTGGCCTTGAAAGTGGCTACACCTTC.

In its sample, this clone was seen once. CDR3 nucleotides: TGTGCCAGCAGCTTGGCGTTGAACACTGAAGCTTTCTTT. It specifies CASSLALNTEAFF. The chain carries TRBV5-4 and TRBJ1-1; D unresolved. CDR1 is SGHNT, CDR2 YYREEE, per germline (reference sequence). The CDR3 spans 13 residues. V lost 0 bases and J lost 0, with 3 bases in between. Supplemented by reference TRBV5-4 and TRBJ1-1, the full variable domain reads ETGVTQSPTHLIKTRGQQVTLRCSSQSGHNTVSWYQQALGQGPQFIFQYYREEENGRGNFPPRFSGLQFPNYSSELNVNALELDDSALYLCASSLALNTEAFFGQGTRLTVV.

This chain links TRBV7-8 with TRBJ1-1; D gene ambiguous. CDR3 length equals 14 residues. Germline values: CDR1 SGHVS, CDR2 FQNEAQ. Trimming shortened V by 2 bases and J by 4 bases, and 11 bases separated the two germline ends. The chain's CDR3 is CASSLFEGGTEAFF. In nucleotides, the CDR3 is TGTGCCAGCAGCTTATTCGAGGGAGGCACTGAAGCTTTCTTT.

This clone has a single count. The V call is TRBV7-9, the J call TRBJ2-1, with D possibly being TRBD1 (6 bases). CDR1 SEHNR and CDR2 FQNEAQ come from the germline V gene (reference sequence). V lost 8 bases and J 14 bases, leaving 19 bases between the germline ends. This CDR3 has 12 amino acids. The CDR3 nucleotides are TGTGCCAGCGCCAATTCGGACAGCGCGAAGTTCTTC. It yields the protein CASANSDSAKFF.

The rearrangement joins TRBV7-6 to TRBJ1-1; no firm D call. The CDR3 totals 13 residues. V lost 1 base, J lost 3 bases, and 6 bases lay in between. Germline values: CDR1 SGHVS, CDR2 FNYEAQ. The CDR3 sequence is CASSLDSYTEAFF. In nucleotides, the CDR3 is TGTGCCAGCAGCTTAGACAGTTACACTGAAGCTTTCTTT.

The rearrangement links TRBV5-1 to TRBJ2-1, with a possible D match to TRBD2 (5 bases). The germline V gene has CDR1 SGHRS and CDR2 YFSETQ. V shed 1 base and J shed 8 bases, with 19 bases lying between them. The CDR3 runs 16 residues. The CDR3 reads CASSLSGGLSTDEQFF. DNA of the CDR3: TGCGCCAGCAGCTTGAGCGGCGGGTTATCTACCGATGAGCAGTTCTTC.

The rearrangement joins TRBV9 to TRBJ2-5; D is unclear. This CDR3 is 15 amino acids long. Germline V gene sequence: CDR1 SGDLS, CDR2 YYNGEE. The V end lost 0 bases, the J end lost 2 bases, and 11 bases lay between the germline ends. The CDR3 bases are TGTGCCAGCAGCGTAGCTGGTTCGCTACAAGAGACCCAGTACTTC. Amino acids: CASSVAGSLQETQYF.

This clone was seen only a few times. V usage is TRBV5-4 and J usage is TRBJ1-5; D perhaps matches TRBD1 (5 bases). The germline CDR1 and CDR2 sequences are SGHNT and YYREEE (reference sequence). The CDR3 runs to 16 residues. V was trimmed by 0 bases and J by 2 bases, leaving 12 bases between them. The CDR3 DNA reads TGTGCCAGCAGCTTGGACGGCGGGGGTGGCAATCAGCCCCAGCATTTT. Translated, it gives CASSLDGGGGNQPQHF.

The V call is TRBV7-2, the J call TRBJ2-1; TRBD2 matches 11 bases. Trimming cost V 1 base and J 9 bases; bases outside gene matches: 5. The germline V gene encodes CDR1 SGHTA and CDR2 FQGNSA. The CDR3 has 15 residues. CDR3 amino acids: CASSLGLAGSSEQFF. The CDR3 region has the DNA TGTGCCAGCAGCTTAGGACTAGCGGGGTCCTCTGAGCAGTTCTTC.

This clone was counted a few times. The V and J genes are TRBV19 and TRBJ1-2; 9 positions agree with TRBD1. There are 13 residues in the CDR3. Germline assignment: CDR1 LNHDA and CDR2 SQIVND (reference sequence). V was clipped by 7 bases and J by 7 bases; unmatched bases: 7. The CDR3 DNA reads TGTGCCAGTACCCTACAGGGGGCTAGTGGCTACACCTTC. Protein product: CASTLQGASGYTF.

This sequence joins TRBV25-1 and TRBJ2-1, with 11 bases lining up with TRBD2. This CDR3 is built from 16 residues. Trimming at V came to 3 bases and at J to 7 bases, leaving 8 bases not matched to a gene. The germline gives CDR1 MGHDK, CDR2 SYGVNS. The CDR3 DNA sequence: TGTGCCAGCAGTGATAGTGTGGGACTAGCGGCTAATGAGCAGTTCTTC. Translated, it gives CASSDSVGLAANEQFF. Together with reference TRBV25-1 and TRBJ2-1, the CDR3 gives the full variable domain: EADIYQTPRYLVIGTGKKITLECSQTMGHDKMYWYQQDPGMELHLIHYSYGVNSTEKGDLSSESTVSRIRTEHFPLTLESARPSHTSQYLCASSDSVGLAANEQFFGPGTRLTVL.

This clone has a single count. CDR3 bases: TGTGCCAGCAGCCCCTCGGGAGTCTATGGCTACACCTTC. Residues: CASSPSGVYGYTF. The chain has TRBV11-2 and TRBJ1-2; unclear D gene. CDR3 length: 13 amino acids. The V end lost 5 bases, the J end lost 4 bases, and 11 bases lay between the germline ends. Germline CDR1 SGHAT, CDR2 FQNNGV.

The chain links TRBV19 to TRBJ1-2, with D maybe TRBD1 (5 bases). This CDR3 spans 16 amino acids. Trimming left V 7 bases short and J 1 base short, with 19 bases between. In germline, CDR1 is LNHDA, CDR2 SQIVND (reference sequence). The CDR3 reads CASNTPGSPDNYGYTF. CDR3 bases: TGTGCCAGTAACACTCCAGGGTCCCCGGATAACTATGGCTACACCTTC.

The CDR3 reads CASREQETMRQGAWEQYF. The CDR3 DNA reads as TGTGCCAGCAGAGAACAAGAGACCATGAGACAGGGGGCTTGGGAGCAGTACTTC. The genes are TRBV6-1 and TRBJ2-7; 10 nucleotides line up with TRBD1. CDR3 size: 18 residues. The germline gives CDR1 MNHNS, CDR2 SASEGT. Unmatched junction bases numbered 21, after V lost 6 bases and J lost 7 bases.